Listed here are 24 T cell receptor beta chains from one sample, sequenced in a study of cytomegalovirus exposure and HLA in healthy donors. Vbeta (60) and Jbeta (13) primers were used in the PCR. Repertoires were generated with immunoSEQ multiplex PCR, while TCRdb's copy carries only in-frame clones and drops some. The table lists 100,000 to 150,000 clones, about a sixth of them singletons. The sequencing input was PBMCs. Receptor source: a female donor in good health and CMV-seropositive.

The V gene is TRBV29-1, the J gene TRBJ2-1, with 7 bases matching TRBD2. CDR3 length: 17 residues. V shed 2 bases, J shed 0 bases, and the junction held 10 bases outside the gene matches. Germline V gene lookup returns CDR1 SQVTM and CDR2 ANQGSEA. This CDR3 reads CSVESGIGEFSYNEQFF. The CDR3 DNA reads TGCAGCGTTGAAAGCGGGATCGGAGAGTTCTCCTACAATGAGCAGTTCTTC.

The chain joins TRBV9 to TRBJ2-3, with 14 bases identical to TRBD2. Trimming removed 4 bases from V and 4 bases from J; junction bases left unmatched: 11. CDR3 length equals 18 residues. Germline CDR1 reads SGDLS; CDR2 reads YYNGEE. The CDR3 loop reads CASSPRPGTSGSPDTQYF. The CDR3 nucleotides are TGTGCCAGCAGCCCTCGTCCCGGGACTAGCGGGAGCCCAGATACGCAGTATTTT.

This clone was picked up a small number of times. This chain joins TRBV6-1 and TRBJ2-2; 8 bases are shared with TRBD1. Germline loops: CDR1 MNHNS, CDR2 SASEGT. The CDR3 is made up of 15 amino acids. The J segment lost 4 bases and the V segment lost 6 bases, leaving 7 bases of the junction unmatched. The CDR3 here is CASSRQGQTTGELFF. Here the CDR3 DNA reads TGTGCCAGCAGCAGACAGGGGCAAACCACCGGGGAGCTGTTTTTT.

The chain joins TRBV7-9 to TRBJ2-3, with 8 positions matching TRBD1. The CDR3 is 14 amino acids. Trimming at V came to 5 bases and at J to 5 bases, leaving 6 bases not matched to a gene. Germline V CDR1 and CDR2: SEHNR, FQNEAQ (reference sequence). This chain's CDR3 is CASSTGGSGDTQYF. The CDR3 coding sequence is TGTGCCAGCAGCACAGGGGGTAGCGGAGATACGCAGTATTTT.

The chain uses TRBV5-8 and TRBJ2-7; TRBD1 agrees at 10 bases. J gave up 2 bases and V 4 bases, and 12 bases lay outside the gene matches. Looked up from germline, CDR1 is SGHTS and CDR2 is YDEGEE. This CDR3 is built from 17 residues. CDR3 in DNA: TGTGCCAGCAGCGCTTGGGGGGGGACAGGGGAAACCTACGAGCAGTACTTC. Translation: CASSAWGGTGETYEQYF.

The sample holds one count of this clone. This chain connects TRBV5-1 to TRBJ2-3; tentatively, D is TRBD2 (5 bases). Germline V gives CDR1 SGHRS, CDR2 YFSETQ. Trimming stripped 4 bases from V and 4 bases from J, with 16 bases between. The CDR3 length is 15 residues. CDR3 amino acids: CASSPLAGNSDTQYF. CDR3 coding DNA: TGCGCCAGCAGCCCCCTAGCCGGGAACTCAGATACGCAGTATTTT. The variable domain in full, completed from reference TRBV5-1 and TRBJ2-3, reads KAGVTQTPRYLIKTRGQQVTLSCSPISGHRSVSWYQQTPGQGLQFLFEYFSETQRNKGNFPGRFSGRQFSNSRSEMNVSTLELGDSALYLCASSPLAGNSDTQYFGPGTRLTVL.

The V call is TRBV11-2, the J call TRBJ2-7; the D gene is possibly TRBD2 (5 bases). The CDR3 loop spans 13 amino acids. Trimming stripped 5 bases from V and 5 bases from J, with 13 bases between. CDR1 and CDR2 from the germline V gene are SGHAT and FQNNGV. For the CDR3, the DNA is TGTGCCAGCAGCCTATCCGGACTCCACGAGCAGTACTTC. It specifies CASSLSGLHEQYF.

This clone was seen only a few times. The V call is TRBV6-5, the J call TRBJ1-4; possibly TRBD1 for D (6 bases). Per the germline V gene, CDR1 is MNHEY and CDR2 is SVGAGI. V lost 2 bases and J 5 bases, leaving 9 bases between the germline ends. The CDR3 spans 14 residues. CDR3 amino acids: CASSYSRGNEKLFF. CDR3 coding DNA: TGTGCCAGCAGTTACAGCAGGGGCAATGAAAAACTGTTTTTT.

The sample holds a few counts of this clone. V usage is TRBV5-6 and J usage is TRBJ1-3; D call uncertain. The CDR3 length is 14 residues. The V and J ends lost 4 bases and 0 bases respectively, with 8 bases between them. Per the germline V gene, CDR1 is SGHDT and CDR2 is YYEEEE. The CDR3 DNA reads TGTGCCAGCAGCCTACTACTCTCTGGAAACACCATATATTTT. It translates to CASSLLLSGNTIYF.

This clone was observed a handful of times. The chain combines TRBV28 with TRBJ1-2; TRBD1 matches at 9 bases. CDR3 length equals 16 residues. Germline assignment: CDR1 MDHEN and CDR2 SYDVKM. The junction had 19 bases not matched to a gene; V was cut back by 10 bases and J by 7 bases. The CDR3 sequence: CAITPGGGQGRSGYTF. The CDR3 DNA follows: TGTGCCATCACCCCCGGAGGAGGACAGGGGCGCAGTGGCTACACCTTC.

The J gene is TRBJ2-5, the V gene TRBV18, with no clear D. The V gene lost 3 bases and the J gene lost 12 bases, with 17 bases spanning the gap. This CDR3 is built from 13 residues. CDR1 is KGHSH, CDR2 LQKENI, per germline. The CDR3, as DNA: TGTGCCAGCTCACCTGAAACGAAACCTGTAGAGTACTTC. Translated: CASSPETKPVEYF.

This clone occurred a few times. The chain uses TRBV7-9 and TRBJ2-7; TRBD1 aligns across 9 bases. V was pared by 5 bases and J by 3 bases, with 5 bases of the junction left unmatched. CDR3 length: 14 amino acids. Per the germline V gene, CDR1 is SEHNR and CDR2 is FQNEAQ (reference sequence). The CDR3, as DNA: TGTGCCAGCAGCCCAAGGGGACAGGGCTACGAGCAGTACTTC. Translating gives CASSPRGQGYEQYF. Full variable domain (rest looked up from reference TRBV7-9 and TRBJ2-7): DTGVSQNPRHKITKRGQNVTFRCDPISEHNRLYWYRQTLGQGPEFLTYFQNEAQLEKSRLLSDRFSAERPKGSFSTLEIQRTEQGDSAMYLCASSPRGQGYEQYFGPGTRLTVT.

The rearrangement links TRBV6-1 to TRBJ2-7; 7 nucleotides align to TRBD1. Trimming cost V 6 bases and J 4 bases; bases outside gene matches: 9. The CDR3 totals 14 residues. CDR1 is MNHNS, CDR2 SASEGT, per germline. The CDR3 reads CASRGMGQLYEQYF. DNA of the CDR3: TGTGCCAGCAGAGGGATGGGACAGTTGTACGAGCAGTACTTC.

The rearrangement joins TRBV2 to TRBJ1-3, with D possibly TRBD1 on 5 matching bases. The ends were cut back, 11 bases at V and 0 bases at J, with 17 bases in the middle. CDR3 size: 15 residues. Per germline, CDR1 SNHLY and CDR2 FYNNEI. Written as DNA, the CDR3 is TGTGCCCCGGAAGAAAGGGGTCCCTCTGGAAACACCATATATTTT. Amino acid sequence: CAPEERGPSGNTIYF.

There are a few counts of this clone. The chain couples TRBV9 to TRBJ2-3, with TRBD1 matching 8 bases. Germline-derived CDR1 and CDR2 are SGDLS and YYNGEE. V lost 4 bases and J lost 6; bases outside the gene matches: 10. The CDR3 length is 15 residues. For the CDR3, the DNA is TGTGCCAGCAGCCCCCAGACAGGGGAGGTGGATACGCAGTATTTT. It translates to CASSPQTGEVDTQYF.

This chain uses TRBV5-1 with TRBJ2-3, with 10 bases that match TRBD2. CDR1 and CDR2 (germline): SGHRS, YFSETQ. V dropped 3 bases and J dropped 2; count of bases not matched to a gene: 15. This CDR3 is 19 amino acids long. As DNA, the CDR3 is TGCGCCAGCAGCTCGCCCACTAGCGGGAAGGCTCAAAACACAGATACGCAGTATTTT. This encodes CASSSPTSGKAQNTDTQYF.

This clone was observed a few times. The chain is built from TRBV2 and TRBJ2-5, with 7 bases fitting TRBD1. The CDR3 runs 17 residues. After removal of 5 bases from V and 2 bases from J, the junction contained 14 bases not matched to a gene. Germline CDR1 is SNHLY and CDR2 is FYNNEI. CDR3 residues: CASSQLDRRTLQETQYF. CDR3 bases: TGTGCCAGCAGTCAACTGGACAGGCGTACTCTTCAAGAGACCCAGTACTTC.

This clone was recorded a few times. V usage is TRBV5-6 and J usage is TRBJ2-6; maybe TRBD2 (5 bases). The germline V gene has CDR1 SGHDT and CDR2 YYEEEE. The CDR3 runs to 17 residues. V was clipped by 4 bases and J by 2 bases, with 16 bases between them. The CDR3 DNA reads TGTGCCAGCAGCCCGGACTGGGGAGAGGCTGGGGCCAACGTCCTGACTTTC. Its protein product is CASSPDWGEAGANVLTF.

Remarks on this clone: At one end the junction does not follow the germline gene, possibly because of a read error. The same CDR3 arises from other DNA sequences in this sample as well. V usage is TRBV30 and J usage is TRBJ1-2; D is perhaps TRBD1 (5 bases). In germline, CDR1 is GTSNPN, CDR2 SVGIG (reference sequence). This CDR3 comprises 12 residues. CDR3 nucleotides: TGTGCCTGGAGCCGGCAGGGCTATCGCTACACCTTC. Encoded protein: CAWSRQGYRYTF. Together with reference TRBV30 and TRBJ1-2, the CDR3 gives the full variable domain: SQTIHQWPATLVQPVGSPLSLECTVEGTSNPNLYWYRQAAGRGLQLLFYSVGIGQISSEVPQNLSASRPQDRQFILSSKKLLLSDSGFYLCAWSRQGYRYTFGSGTRLTVV.

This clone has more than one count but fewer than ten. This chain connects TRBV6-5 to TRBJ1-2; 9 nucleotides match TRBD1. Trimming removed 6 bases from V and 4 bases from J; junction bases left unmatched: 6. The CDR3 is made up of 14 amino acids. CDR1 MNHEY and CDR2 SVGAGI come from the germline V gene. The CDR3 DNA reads TGTGCCAGCAGCCGACAGGGGGATTTCTATGGCTACACCTTC. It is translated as CASSRQGDFYGYTF.

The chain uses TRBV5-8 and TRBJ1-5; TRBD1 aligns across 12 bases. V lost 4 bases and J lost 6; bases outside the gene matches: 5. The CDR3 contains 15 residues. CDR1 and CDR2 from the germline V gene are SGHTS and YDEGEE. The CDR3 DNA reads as TGTGCCAGCAGCCAGGGACAGGGGGCAAGTCAGCCCCAGCATTTT. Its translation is CASSQGQGASQPQHF.

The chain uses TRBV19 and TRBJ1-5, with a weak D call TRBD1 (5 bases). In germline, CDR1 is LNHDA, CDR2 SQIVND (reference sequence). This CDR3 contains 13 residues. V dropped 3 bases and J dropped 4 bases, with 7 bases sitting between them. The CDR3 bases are TGTGCCAGTAGTATCCGGGGGAATCAGCCCCAGCATTTT. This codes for CASSIRGNQPQHF.

The CDR3 protein is CASSQDRGVVAFF. The CDR3 DNA reads as TGTGCCAGCAGCCAAGATCGGGGGGTTGTTGCTTTCTTT. This sequence joins TRBV4-2 and TRBJ1-1, with TRBD1 as a possible D gene (5 bases). V lost 0 bases and J 11 bases, leaving 13 bases between the germline ends. Germline V gives CDR1 LGHNA, CDR2 YNFKEQ. This CDR3 comprises 13 residues.

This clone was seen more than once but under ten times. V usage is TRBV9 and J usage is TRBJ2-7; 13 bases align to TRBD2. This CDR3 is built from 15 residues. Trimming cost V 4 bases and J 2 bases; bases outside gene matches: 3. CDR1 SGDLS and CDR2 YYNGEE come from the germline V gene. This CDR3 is CASSQGTSGTYEQYF. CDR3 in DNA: TGTGCCAGCAGCCAAGGGACTAGCGGGACCTACGAGCAGTACTTC.